These 30 T cell receptor beta chains came from one sample sequenced in a study of CD8 T cells in ankylosing spondylitis. TCRdb analysed the 5' RACE reads with MiXCR anew, one entry per CDR3 protein. The sample gives roughly 150,000 distinct CDR3 sequences, 30% to 35% of which show up once; 6% is in the top ten. Sequencing used synovial fluid, either unsorted or a sorted T cell fraction (not recorded which). The source of these receptors is a male donor with ankylosing spondylitis.

This clonotype has only a few counts. The genes are TRBV5-1 and TRBJ2-1; TRBD2 is a possible D gene (6 bases). The CDR3 totals 13 residues. V was cut by 5 bases and J by 4 bases, with 10 bases left in between. Per germline, CDR1 SGHRS and CDR2 YFSETQ. CDR3: CASSHGTYNEQFF. The CDR3, as DNA: TGCGCCAGCAGTCATGGGACTTACAATGAGCAGTTCTTC. Together with reference TRBV5-1 and TRBJ2-1, the CDR3 gives the full variable domain: KAGVTQTPRYLIKTRGQQVTLSCSPISGHRSVSWYQQTPGQGLQFLFEYFSETQRNKGNFPGRFSGRQFSNSRSEMNVSTLELGDSALYLCASSHGTYNEQFFGPGTRLTVL.

The chain carries TRBV7-2 and TRBJ2-4; D ambiguous. The germline V and J ends were trimmed by 1 base and 1 base, with 8 bases remaining between them. Germline CDR1 is SGHTA and CDR2 is FQGNSA. The CDR3 has 15 residues. CDR3: CASSLGTGAKNIQYF. CDR3 bases: TGTGCCAGCAGCTTAGGTACCGGGGCCAAAAACATTCAGTACTTC. The whole variable domain, remainder taken from reference TRBV7-2 and TRBJ2-4, is GAGVSQSPSNKVTEKGKDVELRCDPISGHTALYWYRQSLGQGLEFLIYFQGNSAPDKSGLPSDRFSAERTGGSVSTLTIQRTQQEDSAVYLCASSLGTGAKNIQYFGAGTRLSVL.

This clonotype was observed many times. The CDR3 region is CSAREVTTGVGDTQYF. The CDR3 DNA reads as TGCAGTGCTAGAGAGGTGACGACAGGGGTTGGAGATACGCAGTATTTT. The genes are TRBV20-1 and TRBJ2-3, with 8 bases matching TRBD1. Germline V lookup: CDR1 DFQATT, CDR2 SNEGSKA (reference sequence). CDR3 length equals 16 residues. With V trimmed by 0 bases and J by 5 bases, 10 bases remained unmatched.

There are a few counts of this clonotype. The J gene is TRBJ1-6, the V gene TRBV20-1; no clear D gene. Trimming cost V 3 bases and J 7 bases, with 13 bases left between them. CDR3 length: 14 residues. Looked up from germline, CDR1 is DFQATT and CDR2 is SNEGSKA (reference sequence). The DNA for the CDR3 is TGCAGTGCTAGCCGAGACGTAGGAAATTCACCCCTCCACTTT. It encodes CSASRDVGNSPLHF.

This clonotype has more than one count but fewer than ten. The rearrangement joins TRBV6-2 or TRBV6-3 to TRBJ2-2; no clear D gene. This CDR3 has 14 residues. The V end was cut by 3 bases, the J end by 3 bases, with 8 bases between. Germline CDR1 MNHEY, CDR2 SVGEGT. CDR3 protein: CASSYWGYTGELFF. CDR3 nucleotide sequence: TGTGCCAGCAGTTATTGGGGTTACACCGGGGAGCTGTTTTTT.

The chain is built from TRBV7-3 and TRBJ2-1; TRBD2 might be the D (5 bases). Germline CDR1 SGHTA, CDR2 FQGTGA. V was shortened by 2 bases and J by 2 bases, with 13 bases between the two germline ends. This CDR3 has 16 amino acids. The CDR3 protein is CASSLSGRGTYNEQFF. The DNA for the CDR3 is TGTGCCAGCAGCTTATCGGGCCGAGGGACCTACAATGAGCAGTTCTTC.

This clonotype was counted ten times or more. V gene TRBV20-1 combines with J gene TRBJ2-3; no firm D call. The germline gives CDR1 DFQATT, CDR2 SNEGSKA (reference sequence). V was clipped by 4 bases and J by 2 bases, with 13 bases between them. This CDR3 comprises 14 residues. CDR3 sequence: CSAIQPPLTDTQYF. As DNA, the CDR3 is TGCAGTGCTATCCAACCGCCACTCACAGATACGCAGTATTTT.

This clonotype has a count of ten or more. This rearrangement joins TRBV9 to TRBJ1-4; D uncertain. CDR1 SGDLS and CDR2 YYNGEE come from the germline V gene. V lost 3 bases and J lost 1, with 19 bases in between. The CDR3 is made up of 18 amino acids. Written as DNA, the CDR3 is TGTGCCAGCAGCGCGGGAGCCGGAGTCAGACTAACTAATGAAAAACTGTTTTTT. This encodes CASSAGAGVRLTNEKLFF.

This clonotype was recorded many times. The J gene is TRBJ2-2, the V gene TRBV11-2; TRBD2 aligns across 13 bases. This CDR3 spans 18 amino acids. Trimming removed 5 bases from V and 0 bases from J; junction bases left unmatched: 6. Germline lookup yields CDR1 SGHAT and CDR2 FQNNGV. The CDR3 DNA is TGTGCCAGCAGCCTCGGACTAGCGGGGGCCACGAACACCGGGGAGCTGTTTTTT. Translated, it gives CASSLGLAGATNTGELFF.

The chain has TRBV14 and TRBJ1-6; D is unresolved. The CDR3 length is 13 residues. Per the germline V gene, CDR1 is SGHDN and CDR2 is FVKESK. V was shortened by 3 bases and J by 8 bases, with 8 bases between the two germline ends. CDR3 in amino acids: CASSHRWDSPLHF. The CDR3, as DNA: TGTGCCAGCAGCCATAGGTGGGATTCACCCCTCCACTTT.

The chain recombines TRBV20-1 with TRBJ2-1; D gene uncertain. Germline-derived CDR1 and CDR2 are DFQATT and SNEGSKA (reference sequence). The CDR3 loop spans 12 amino acids. V was cut by 1 base and J by 9 bases, with 10 bases left in between. In DNA, the CDR3 is TGCAGTGCTAGAGGAACACACACTGAGCAGTTCTTC. Its protein is CSARGTHTEQFF.

The CDR3 nucleotides are TGTGCCAGCAGCGAGGGGACAGAAGGCCGGAATTCACCCCTCCACTTT. It yields the protein CASSEGTEGRNSPLHF. The gene calls are TRBV21-1 and TRBJ1-6; the table's TRBD1 call for D was not verified on the DNA. TRBV21-1 is shown as a pseudogene. There are 16 residues in the CDR3.

This chain joins TRBV15 and TRBJ2-2; 11 positions match TRBD2. The junction had 7 bases not matched to a gene; V was cut back by 0 bases and J by 7 bases. Germline lookup yields CDR1 LNHNV and CDR2 YYDKDF (reference sequence). The CDR3 is made up of 17 amino acids. CDR3 in DNA: TGTGCCACCAGCAGAGATGGGACTAGCGGTTTTGGCGGGGAGCTGTTTTTT. It translates to CATSRDGTSGFGGELFF.

V usage is TRBV4-3 and J usage is TRBJ1-5; D is undetermined. V was cut by 2 bases and J by 5 bases, with 10 bases left in between. The CDR3 length is 14 residues. The germline V gene encodes CDR1 LGHNA and CDR2 YSLEER. DNA of the CDR3: TGCGCCAGCAGCCAACCTCGATCGCATCAGCCCCAGCATTTT. Translating gives CASSQPRSHQPQHF.

The chain carries TRBV6-2 or TRBV6-3 and TRBJ2-7; D assignment may be TRBD1 or TRBD2 (5 bases each). CDR1 is MNHEY and CDR2 is SVGEGT in the germline V gene. The CDR3 has 15 residues. Trimming stripped 2 bases from V and 12 bases from J, with 23 bases between. For the CDR3, the DNA is TGTGCCAGCAGTTACCTACCGGGACCCCGCCCGGGGTGGTACTTC. It specifies CASSYLPGPRPGWYF.

This clonotype showed up just a few times. The chain combines TRBV20-1 with TRBJ1-1; 7 nucleotides agree with TRBD1. The CDR3 is 11 amino acids. V gave up 5 bases and J gave up 11 bases; unmatched junction bases: 8. Looked up from germline, CDR1 is DFQATT and CDR2 is SNEGSKA (reference sequence). The CDR3 sequence: CSAQLTGDAFF. The CDR3, as DNA: TGCAGTGCTCAACTTACAGGGGACGCTTTCTTT.

The V call is TRBV20-1, the J call TRBJ2-1; TRBD1 aligns across 9 bases. CDR1 and CDR2 from the germline V gene are DFQATT and SNEGSKA (reference sequence). The junction had 9 bases not matched to a gene; V was cut back by 4 bases and J by 5 bases. The CDR3 has 15 residues. For the CDR3, the DNA is TGCAGTGCTAACCCGGGACAGGGACTCAACAATGAGCAGTTCTTC. Its translation: CSANPGQGLNNEQFF.

This clonotype showed up just a few times. The rearrangement joins TRBV20-1 to TRBJ2-3, with D perhaps assigned TRBD1 or TRBD2 (6 bases each). Trimming left V 3 bases short and J 5 bases short, with 15 bases between. The V gene's germline CDR1 is DFQATT and CDR2 SNEGSKA (reference sequence). CDR3 length: 14 residues. CDR3 bases: TGCAGTGCTAGCCGGGGGCCTTCGGGAGATACGCAGTATTTT. Its protein product is CSASRGPSGDTQYF.

This clonotype was observed a few times. V and J are TRBV27 and TRBJ2-2; D is undetermined. V was cut by 2 bases and J by 3 bases, with 4 bases left in between. Germline CDR1 MNHEY, CDR2 SMNVEV (reference sequence). CDR3 length: 13 amino acids. The CDR3, as DNA: TGTGCCAGCAGTTTAAGGTACACCGGGGAGCTGTTTTTT. Protein sequence: CASSLRYTGELFF.

The rearrangement links TRBV5-1 to TRBJ1-1; D remains unclear. This CDR3 is 14 amino acids long. Germline V gene sequence: CDR1 SGHRS, CDR2 YFSETQ. V was pared by 5 bases and J by 0 bases, with 11 bases between. The CDR3 DNA is TGCGCCAGCAGGTACCTGGACGTGAACACTGAAGCTTTCTTT. Translating gives CASRYLDVNTEAFF.

This rearrangement joins TRBV12-3 or TRBV12-4 to TRBJ2-2; D unclear. The V end lost 6 bases, the J end lost 5 bases, and 10 bases lay between the germline ends. This CDR3 comprises 13 residues. For the CDR3, the DNA is TGTGCCAGCAGCCCCCGACCTACCGGGGAGCTGTTTTTT. Amino acid sequence: CASSPRPTGELFF.

This clonotype was counted ten times or more. One junction end does not reproduce the germline sequence, and a read error may be involved. The rearrangement links TRBV7-9 to TRBJ2-5; D is unclear. Per the germline V gene, CDR1 is SEHNR and CDR2 is FQNEAQ (reference sequence). The CDR3 is 13 residues long. The DNA for the CDR3 is TGTGCCAGCAGCTTAGGTTGGCAAGGGACCCAGTACTTC. It translates to CASSLGWQGTQYF.

The V and J genes are TRBV28 and TRBJ2-5; TRBD1 matches at 7 bases. Germline CDR1 is MDHEN and CDR2 is SYDVKM. The CDR3 spans 14 residues. The V segment lost 7 bases and the J segment 4 bases; nucleotides outside the gene matches: 9. In nucleotides, the CDR3 is TGTGCCAGCAAACAGGGGACATTTCGAGAGACCCAGTACTTC. This translates into CASKQGTFRETQYF.

This chain connects TRBV11-2 to TRBJ2-5; the D gene is possibly TRBD2 (7 bases). Per the germline V gene, CDR1 is SGHAT and CDR2 is FQNNGV. This CDR3 has 17 amino acids. The V and J ends lost 4 bases and 5 bases respectively, with 23 bases between them. The CDR3 is CASSSFGGGSVGETQYF. CDR3 coding DNA: TGTGCCAGCAGCTCCTTCGGGGGCGGGAGTGTCGGGGAGACCCAGTACTTC.

The chain has TRBV30 and TRBJ1-3; the D gene is possibly TRBD1 (5 bases). The germline gives CDR1 GTSNPN, CDR2 SVGIG (reference sequence). Deletions cut 0 bases from V and 0 bases from J, with 15 bases between. The CDR3 has 17 residues. CDR3 bases: TGTGCCTGGAGTGTTGGGACCGTGGGTCTCTCTGGAAACACCATATATTTT. Protein sequence: CAWSVGTVGLSGNTIYF.

This clonotype occurred a few times. The chain has TRBV20-1 and TRBJ2-3; weak D call: TRBD2 (5 bases). The germline V gene has CDR1 DFQATT and CDR2 SNEGSKA (reference sequence). This CDR3 is 15 amino acids long. V gave up 0 bases and J gave up 0 bases, with 10 bases separating them. This CDR3 reads CSARDRRVSTDTQYF. The CDR3 DNA sequence: TGCAGTGCTAGAGATCGGCGGGTTAGCACAGATACGCAGTATTTT.

This clonotype showed up just a few times. The J gene is TRBJ2-2, the V gene TRBV11-2; TRBD1 aligns across 7 bases. Per the germline V gene, CDR1 is SGHAT and CDR2 is FQNNGV. This CDR3 has 17 amino acids. J gave up 1 base and V 2 bases, and 7 bases lay outside the gene matches. DNA for the CDR3: TGTGCCAGCAGCTTAAGGTTTGGACAGGAGAACACCGGGGAGCTGTTTTTT. Translating it yields CASSLRFGQENTGELFF.

The sample holds a few counts of this clonotype. The J gene is TRBJ2-5, the V gene TRBV2; no definite D call. V gave up 3 bases and J gave up 1 base, with 9 bases separating them. This CDR3 has 14 amino acids. Germline V CDR1 and CDR2: SNHLY, FYNNEI. As DNA, the CDR3 is TGTGCCAGCAGTGATCGCAGACCCCAAGAGACCCAGTACTTC. Protein sequence: CASSDRRPQETQYF. Drawing the rest from reference TRBV2 and TRBJ2-5, the complete variable domain is EPEVTQTPSHQVTQMGQEVILRCVPISNHLYFYWYRQILGQKVEFLVSFYNNEISEKSEIFDDQFSVERPDGSNFTLKIRSTKLEDSAMYFCASSDRRPQETQYFGPGTRLLVL.

This clonotype was seen a few times. This chain connects TRBV20-1 to TRBJ2-2; D is possibly TRBD2 (5 bases). Germline-derived CDR1 and CDR2 are DFQATT and SNEGSKA (reference sequence). The germline V and J ends were trimmed by 2 bases and 2 bases, with 18 bases remaining between them. CDR3 length: 17 residues. The CDR3 region has the DNA TGCAGTGCTAGATTTATCGGTAGGCGGGCCAACACCGGGGAGCTGTTTTTT. It yields the protein CSARFIGRRANTGELFF.

This chain joins TRBV29-1 and TRBJ2-7; a possible D gene is TRBD1 (6 bases). V was shortened by 7 bases and J by 2 bases, with 12 bases between the two germline ends. This CDR3 spans 12 amino acids. The germline gives CDR1 SQVTM, CDR2 ANQGSEA. DNA for the CDR3: TGCAGCGCCTCGGACAGAACCTACGAGCAGTACTTC. Translated: CSASDRTYEQYF.